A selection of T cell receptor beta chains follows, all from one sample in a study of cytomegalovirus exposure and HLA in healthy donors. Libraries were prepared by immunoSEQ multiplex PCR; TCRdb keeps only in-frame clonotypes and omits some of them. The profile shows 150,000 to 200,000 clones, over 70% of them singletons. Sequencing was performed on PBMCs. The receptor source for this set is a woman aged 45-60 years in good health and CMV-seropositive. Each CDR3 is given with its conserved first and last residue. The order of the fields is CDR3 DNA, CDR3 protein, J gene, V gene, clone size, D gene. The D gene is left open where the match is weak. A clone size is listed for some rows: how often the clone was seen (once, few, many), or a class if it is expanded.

cdr3_nt: TGTGCCAGCACCGCCCGACAGGGTATCAACACTGAAGCTTTCTTT
cdr3_aa: CASTARQGINTEAFF
j_call: TRBJ1-1
v_call: TRBV2
clone_size: -
d_call: TRBD1

cdr3_nt: TGCGCCAGCAGTCCGGAGGGGAGCTCTGGAAACACCATATATTTT
cdr3_aa: CASSPEGSSGNTIYF
j_call: TRBJ1-3
v_call: TRBV5-1
clone_size: -
d_call: -

cdr3_nt: TGTGCCAGCAGCTTCCAGGGGAGTCAGCCCCAGCATTTT
cdr3_aa: CASSFQGSQPQHF
j_call: TRBJ1-5
v_call: TRBV5-6
clone_size: -
d_call: -

cdr3_nt: TGTGCCAGCAGCTTAGGGGGACTAGCGGGAGGGCCGGGGTTCTTC
cdr3_aa: CASSLGGLAGGPGFF
j_call: TRBJ2-1
v_call: TRBV7-2
clone_size: -
d_call: TRBD2

cdr3_nt: TGCAGCGGGGGACAGATGAACACTGAAGCTTTCTTT
cdr3_aa: CSGGQMNTEAFF
j_call: TRBJ1-1
v_call: TRBV29-1
clone_size: -
d_call: TRBD1

cdr3_nt: TGTGCCAGCAGTGAACGGGGACAGGGGTTTGAAGCTTTCTTT
cdr3_aa: CASSERGQGFEAFF
j_call: TRBJ1-1
v_call: TRBV2
clone_size: -
d_call: TRBD1

cdr3_nt: TGTGCCAGGGACACGCGCAACTATGGCTACACCTTC
cdr3_aa: CARDTRNYGYTF
j_call: TRBJ1-2
v_call: TRBV30
clone_size: few
d_call: -

cdr3_nt: TGTGCCAGCAGCCCCCTAGGGCGGGGTGGGGGGGAGCTGTTTTTT
cdr3_aa: CASSPLGRGGGELFF
j_call: TRBJ2-2
v_call: TRBV9
clone_size: -
d_call: -

cdr3_nt: TGCGCCAGCAGCTTGGACGGAGGTTGGTCTGGAAACACCATATATTTT
cdr3_aa: CASSLDGGWSGNTIYF
j_call: TRBJ1-3
v_call: TRBV5-1
clone_size: -
d_call: -

cdr3_nt: TGTGCCAGCAGGATGTCAGGGATTACAACTAATGAAAAACTGTTTTTT
cdr3_aa: CASRMSGITTNEKLFF
j_call: TRBJ1-4
v_call: TRBV2
clone_size: -
d_call: -

cdr3_nt: TGTGCCAGCAGTGACTCGACAGGCACTAACTATGGCTACACCTTC
cdr3_aa: CASSDSTGTNYGYTF
j_call: TRBJ1-2
v_call: TRBV6-4
clone_size: -
d_call: -

cdr3_nt: TGCGCCAGCTGTTATTCAGGGACAAAAGAGACCCAGTACTTC
cdr3_aa: CASCYSGTKETQYF
j_call: TRBJ2-5
v_call: TRBV5-1
clone_size: -
d_call: -

cdr3_nt: TGTGCCAGCAGCACGTCCCCTAGACGTAACTATGGCTACACCTTC
cdr3_aa: CASSTSPRRNYGYTF
j_call: TRBJ1-2
v_call: TRBV9
clone_size: -
d_call: -

cdr3_nt: TGTGCCAGCAGCGCGCAGCCGGGACAGGGATGGAATAACCAGTACTTC
cdr3_aa: CASSAQPGQGWNNQYF
j_call: TRBJ2-5
v_call: TRBV9
clone_size: -
d_call: TRBD1

cdr3_nt: TGTGCCAGCAGTTACGTCGGGGACTCCTCCTACAATGGGCAGTTCTTC
cdr3_aa: CASSYVGDSSYNGQFF
j_call: TRBJ2-1
v_call: TRBV6-5
clone_size: -
d_call: -

cdr3_nt: TGTGCCAGTAGCACTCTGTCGGCAGGGGCTGTGAGCAATCAGCCCCAGCATTTT
cdr3_aa: CASSTLSAGAVSNQPQHF
j_call: TRBJ1-5
v_call: TRBV19
clone_size: -
d_call: -

cdr3_nt: TGTGCCAGCAGCGCCTCCCTCGGGGACGAGCAGTACTTC
cdr3_aa: CASSASLGDEQYF
j_call: TRBJ2-7
v_call: TRBV9
clone_size: -
d_call: -

cdr3_nt: TGTGCCAGCAGTTCGGGAGATCAGCCCCAGCATTTT
cdr3_aa: CASSSGDQPQHF
j_call: TRBJ1-5
v_call: TRBV27
clone_size: -
d_call: -

cdr3_nt: TGTGCCAGCAGCCGCTGGACTAGCGGGAGAGGGACCGGCACAGATACGCAGTATTTT
cdr3_aa: CASSRWTSGRGTGTDTQYF
j_call: TRBJ2-3
v_call: TRBV4-2
clone_size: -
d_call: TRBD2

cdr3_nt: TGCGCCAGCAGCCAAGGGGACAGGGATAACAATGAGCAGTTCTTC
cdr3_aa: CASSQGDRDNNEQFF
j_call: TRBJ2-1
v_call: TRBV4-1
clone_size: few
d_call: TRBD1

cdr3_nt: TGTGCCAGTAGTATAAGCGGCTCTAGCACAGATACGCAGTATTTT
cdr3_aa: CASSISGSSTDTQYF
j_call: TRBJ2-3
v_call: TRBV19
clone_size: once
d_call: -

cdr3_nt: TGTGCCAGTAGTGAGGACAGGGAGTTAGGTACTGAAGCTTTCTTT
cdr3_aa: CASSEDRELGTEAFF
j_call: TRBJ1-1
v_call: TRBV19
clone_size: -
d_call: TRBD1

cdr3_nt: TGCGCCAGCAGCGGCCGGGACAGATCCTTAGCATTAAAAGAGACCCAGTACTTC
cdr3_aa: CASSGRDRSLALKETQYF
j_call: TRBJ2-5
v_call: TRBV5-1
clone_size: -
d_call: TRBD1

cdr3_nt: TGTGCCAGCAGCCCAGGGGGCGCGCGCACAGATACGCAGTATTTT
cdr3_aa: CASSPGGARTDTQYF
j_call: TRBJ2-3
v_call: TRBV28
clone_size: once
d_call: TRBD1

cdr3_nt: TGTGCCAGCACCCCCGTGGGGACAGGGGGCGCGGCTGAAGCTTTCTTT
cdr3_aa: CASTPVGTGGAAEAFF
j_call: TRBJ1-1
v_call: TRBV7-9
clone_size: few
d_call: TRBD1

cdr3_nt: TGTGCCAGCAGCTCGCGTAGCGGGAGGGCCTTGAGGGACTACAATGAGCAGTTCTTC
cdr3_aa: CASSSRSGRALRDYNEQFF
j_call: TRBJ2-1
v_call: TRBV5-6
clone_size: -
d_call: TRBD2

cdr3_nt: TGTGCCAGCAGCGGCCCGGGATACAATGAGCAGTTCTTC
cdr3_aa: CASSGPGYNEQFF
j_call: TRBJ2-1
v_call: TRBV9
clone_size: -
d_call: -

cdr3_nt: TGTGCCAGCAGTCCTGAAGGGGGCAGAAGAGGCTATCAGCCCCAGCATTTT
cdr3_aa: CASSPEGGRRGYQPQHF
j_call: TRBJ1-5
v_call: TRBV2
clone_size: -
d_call: TRBD1

cdr3_nt: TGCAGCGCCCGGACTAGCGGGAGGACTGAGCAGTTCTTC
cdr3_aa: CSARTSGRTEQFF
j_call: TRBJ2-1
v_call: TRBV29-1
clone_size: -
d_call: TRBD2

cdr3_nt: TGCGCCAGCAGCTCCTCTGGGGACAGTAAGGTTGGCTACACCTTC
cdr3_aa: CASSSSGDSKVGYTF
j_call: TRBJ1-2
v_call: TRBV5-1
clone_size: -
d_call: TRBD1

cdr3_nt: TGCGCCAGCAGCTCCTCCCGGGACAATCAGGGGTACTATGGCTACACCTTC
cdr3_aa: CASSSSRDNQGYYGYTF
j_call: TRBJ1-2
v_call: TRBV5-1
clone_size: -
d_call: -

cdr3_nt: TGTGCCAGCAGTTTATTGGACAGCACTTATGGCTACACCTTC
cdr3_aa: CASSLLDSTYGYTF
j_call: TRBJ1-2
v_call: TRBV28
clone_size: -
d_call: -

cdr3_nt: TGCAGCGTTGAGAGGAGGGGCGCGGGCTATGGCTACACCTTC
cdr3_aa: CSVERRGAGYGYTF
j_call: TRBJ1-2
v_call: TRBV29-1
clone_size: few
d_call: -

cdr3_nt: TGTGCCAGTAGCAGGGGGTCCTCTGGGGCCAACGTCCTGACTTTC
cdr3_aa: CASSRGSSGANVLTF
j_call: TRBJ2-6
v_call: TRBV19
clone_size: -
d_call: TRBD1

cdr3_nt: TGTGCCACCAGCAGCTCGAGGGGACAGGGTTCCTATGGCTACACCTTC
cdr3_aa: CATSSSRGQGSYGYTF
j_call: TRBJ1-2
v_call: TRBV15
clone_size: -
d_call: TRBD1

cdr3_nt: TGTGCCAGCAGCTTGCTAGCGTCTACCGGGGAGCTGTTTTTT
cdr3_aa: CASSLLASTGELFF
j_call: TRBJ2-2
v_call: TRBV5-4
clone_size: -
d_call: -

cdr3_nt: TGTGCCAGCAGAGGGGACAACAATCAGCCCCAGCATTTT
cdr3_aa: CASRGDNNQPQHF
j_call: TRBJ1-5
v_call: TRBV2
clone_size: -
d_call: -

cdr3_nt: TGCGCCAGCAGTGGGACTCCGATCTTAACGGATACGCAGTATTTT
cdr3_aa: CASSGTPILTDTQYF
j_call: TRBJ2-3
v_call: TRBV10-1
clone_size: -
d_call: -

cdr3_nt: TGTGCCATCACCGAGGACAGCTCAGATACGCAGTATTTT
cdr3_aa: CAITEDSSDTQYF
j_call: TRBJ2-3
v_call: TRBV10-3
clone_size: -
d_call: -

cdr3_nt: TGTGCCAGCAGCTTGCAGGGGTCGGGGCAGCCCCAGCATTTT
cdr3_aa: CASSLQGSGQPQHF
j_call: TRBJ1-5
v_call: TRBV7-2
clone_size: few
d_call: -

cdr3_nt: TGTGCCAGCAGCTTAGACCCTAGCGGGAGTAAACGCACCGGGGAGCTGTTTTTT
cdr3_aa: CASSLDPSGSKRTGELFF
j_call: TRBJ2-2
v_call: TRBV7-6
clone_size: -
d_call: TRBD2

cdr3_nt: TGTGCCAGCAGTGAAGCGAGACAGGAGCATCAGCCCCAGCATTTT
cdr3_aa: CASSEARQEHQPQHF
j_call: TRBJ1-5
v_call: TRBV6-1
clone_size: -
d_call: -